Following are 13 T cell receptor beta chains from one sample sequenced in a study of T cell repertoires in ileal Crohn's disease. Described time point: inflamed ileum from the surgical specimen. Sequenced by immunoSEQ multiplex PCR; TCRdb stores in-frame clones only, minus some. The repertoire holds 15,000 to 20,000 clones, 75% to 80% seen once, with around 3.9% in the top ten. The sequenced sample was ileal tissue. These receptor sequences come from an adult with Crohn's disease.

This chain uses TRBV10-3 with TRBJ2-7; no clear D. Trimming took off 6 bases at V and 4 bases at J, with 16 bases between the two ends. CDR1 is ENHRY, CDR2 SYGVKD, per germline. The CDR3 covers 14 residues. In nucleotides, the CDR3 is TGTGCCATCAGGGATGAGGCCATAGGGTACGAGCAGTACTTC. Amino acids: CAIRDEAIGYEQYF.

V is TRBV2 and J is TRBJ1-1; D ambiguous. The V end was cut by 5 bases, the J end by 2 bases, with 3 bases between. The CDR3 extends over 11 amino acids. The germline gives CDR1 SNHLY, CDR2 FYNNEI. For the CDR3, the DNA is TGTGCCAGCAGTTTAAACACTGAAGCTTTCTTT. Translating gives CASSLNTEAFF.

The chain uses TRBV5-6 and TRBJ1-2; 7 bases align to TRBD1. Trimming at V came to 4 bases and at J to 3 bases, leaving 3 bases not matched to a gene. The CDR3 contains 13 residues. Germline V gene data show CDR1 as SGHDT and CDR2 as YYEEEE. The CDR3 loop reads CASSIGTDYGYTF. The CDR3 DNA is TGTGCCAGCAGCATCGGGACAGACTATGGCTACACCTTC.

This clone has more than one count but fewer than ten. This rearrangement joins TRBV29-1 to TRBJ1-3, with D hard to call. Trimming took off 6 bases at V and 0 bases at J, with 12 bases between the two ends. The CDR3 sequence is 14 residues long. Germline CDR1 reads SQVTM; CDR2 reads ANQGSEA. The CDR3 DNA follows: TGCAGCGTGGAGGTGACTGGCTCTGGAAACACCATATATTTT. Its protein is CSVEVTGSGNTIYF.

This clone was seen just once. The V call is TRBV7-2, the J call TRBJ2-7, with TRBD1 as a possible D gene (6 bases). Germline CDR1 is SGHTA and CDR2 is FQGNSA. V dropped 5 bases and J dropped 2 bases, with 13 bases sitting between them. CDR3 length: 14 residues. This CDR3 reads CASSLGHQTYEQYF. CDR3 bases: TGTGCCAGCAGCCTGGGACACCAAACCTACGAGCAGTACTTC.

The chain couples TRBV7-2 to TRBJ1-4; D is ambiguous. V dropped 0 bases and J dropped 2 bases, with 4 bases sitting between them. CDR1 SGHTA and CDR2 FQGNSA come from the germline V gene. The CDR3 is 14 residues long. The chain's CDR3 is CASSLASTNEKLFF. As DNA, the CDR3 is TGTGCCAGCAGCTTAGCCAGTACTAATGAAAAACTGTTTTTT.

This clone was counted only a few times. This sample includes further DNA sequences coding for the same CDR3. This chain connects TRBV4-1 to TRBJ2-7; 8 nucleotides agree with TRBD1. CDR1 is MGHRA and CDR2 is YSYEKL in the germline V gene. The CDR3 covers 14 residues. Trimming cost V 0 bases and J 7 bases; bases outside gene matches: 5. The CDR3 region is CASSQDRGRGEQYF. Written as DNA, the CDR3 is TGCGCCAGCAGCCAAGACAGGGGGCGGGGAGAGCAGTACTTC.

This chain connects TRBV29-1 to TRBJ1-1; D is possibly TRBD1 (6 bases). This CDR3 region has 16 residues. V gave up 2 bases and J gave up 4 bases, with 20 bases separating them. CDR1 is SQVTM and CDR2 is ANQGSEA in the germline V gene. DNA of the CDR3: TGCAGCGTTGAAAGGGCCCGGGGGGCCGGCGGCACTGAAGCTTTCTTT. Protein: CSVERARGAGGTEAFF.

V usage is TRBV27 and J usage is TRBJ2-7, with D possibly TRBD1 on 6 matching bases. V lost 0 bases, J lost 3 bases, and 9 bases lay in between. The germline V gene has CDR1 MNHEY and CDR2 SMNVEV (reference sequence). The CDR3 is made up of 14 amino acids. This chain's CDR3 is CASSLSGQLYEQYF. The CDR3 bases are TGTGCCAGCAGTTTATCGGGACAACTCTACGAGCAGTACTTC.

The CDR3 protein is CASSLYGGSNTEAFF. CDR3 in DNA: TGCGCCAGCAGCTTGTATGGGGGGTCGAACACTGAAGCTTTCTTT. The chain recombines TRBV5-1 with TRBJ1-1, with D possibly matching TRBD1 (5 bases). Germline V gives CDR1 SGHRS, CDR2 YFSETQ. This CDR3 region has 15 residues. V gave up 1 base and J gave up 1 base, with 11 bases separating them.

The V gene is TRBV5-6, the J gene TRBJ2-2; 7 bases are a match to TRBD1. The junction had 9 bases not matched to a gene; V was cut back by 7 bases and J by 6 bases. Germline CDR1 SGHDT, CDR2 YYEEEE. CDR3 length: 14 residues. The CDR3 protein is CASYNVGGSGELFF. As DNA, the CDR3 is TGTGCCAGCTATAACGTAGGGGGCTCCGGGGAGCTGTTTTTT.

This clone showed up just once. The gene calls are TRBV5-6 and TRBJ2-1; D might be TRBD2 (6 bases). Trimming cost V 0 bases and J 6 bases, with 7 bases left between them. Germline V CDR1 and CDR2: SGHDT, YYEEEE. The CDR3 contains 13 residues. This CDR3 reads CASSLVGGNEQFF. The CDR3 nucleotides are TGTGCCAGCAGCTTGGTGGGGGGCAATGAGCAGTTCTTC. The full variable domain, rest sourced from reference TRBV5-6 and TRBJ2-1, is DAGVTQSPTHLIKTRGQQVTLRCSPKSGHDTVSWYQQALGQGPQFIFQYYEEEERQRGNFPDRFSGHQFPNYSSELNVNALLLGDSALYLCASSLVGGNEQFFGPGTRLTVL.

The rearrangement links TRBV6-5 to TRBJ2-1, with D unclear. The CDR3 sequence is 11 residues long. V dropped 5 bases and J dropped 7 bases, with 6 bases sitting between them. From germline, CDR1 is MNHEY and CDR2 SVGAGI. CDR3 DNA: TGTGCCAGCAGTCCCGGGAATGAGCAGTTCTTC. Translated: CASSPGNEQFF.